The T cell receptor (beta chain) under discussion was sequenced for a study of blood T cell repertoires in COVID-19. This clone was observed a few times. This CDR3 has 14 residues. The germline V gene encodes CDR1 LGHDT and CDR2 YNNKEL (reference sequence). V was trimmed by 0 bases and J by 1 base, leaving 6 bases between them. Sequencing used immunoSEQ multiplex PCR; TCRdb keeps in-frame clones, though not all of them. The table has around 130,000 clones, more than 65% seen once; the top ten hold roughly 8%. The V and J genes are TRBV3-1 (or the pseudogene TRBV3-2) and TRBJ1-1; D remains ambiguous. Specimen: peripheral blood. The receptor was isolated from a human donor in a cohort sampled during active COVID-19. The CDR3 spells CASSQDWRNTEAFF. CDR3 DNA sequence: TGTGCCAGCAGCCAAGATTGGAGGAACACTGAAGCTTTCTTT.